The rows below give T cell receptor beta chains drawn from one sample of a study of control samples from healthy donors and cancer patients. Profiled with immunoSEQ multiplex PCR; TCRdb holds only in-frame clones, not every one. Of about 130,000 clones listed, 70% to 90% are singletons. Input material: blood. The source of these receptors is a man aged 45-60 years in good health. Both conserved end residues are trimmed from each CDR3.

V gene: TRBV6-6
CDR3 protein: ASGIAGGLGNEQF

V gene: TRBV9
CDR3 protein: ASSVEARGSSEAF

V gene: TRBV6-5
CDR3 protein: ASRMESRGNQPQH

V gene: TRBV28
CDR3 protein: ASSSGQGNTEAF

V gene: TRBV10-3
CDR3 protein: AIRGRGRGEKLF

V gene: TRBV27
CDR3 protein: ASSGQTQETQY

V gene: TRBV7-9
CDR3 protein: ASSSTGYSNEQF

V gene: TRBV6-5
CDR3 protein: ASSYSTGETQY

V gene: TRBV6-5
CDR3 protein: ASRGRGASGQPQH

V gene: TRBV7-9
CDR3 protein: ASSNPGTGFVLGYEQY

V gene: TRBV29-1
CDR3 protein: SVDRGTPEF

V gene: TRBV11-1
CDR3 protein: ASSDPRAGSYEQY

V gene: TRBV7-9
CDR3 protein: ASSPRSSGGRYEQY

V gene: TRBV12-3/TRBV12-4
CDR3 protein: ASSDLGNEQY

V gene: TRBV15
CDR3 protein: ATSRDWGSDTQY

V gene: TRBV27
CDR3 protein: ASSPRGAEKLF

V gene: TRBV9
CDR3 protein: ASSVDGRSTGELF

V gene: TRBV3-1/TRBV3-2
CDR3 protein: ASSQESYTLNTGELF

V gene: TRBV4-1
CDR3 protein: ASSQGAGPNSFRTDTQY

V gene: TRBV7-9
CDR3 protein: ASTRGGAADRSS

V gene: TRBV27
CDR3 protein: ASSLDGTTDTQY

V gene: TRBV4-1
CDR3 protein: ASSQGGAEHNSPLH

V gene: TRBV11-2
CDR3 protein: ASSLGRLAGGTDTQY

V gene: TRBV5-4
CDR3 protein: ASSRDGFGETQY

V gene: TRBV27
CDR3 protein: ASSLGGLVQY

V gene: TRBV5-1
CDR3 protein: ASSSDGYPYNEQF

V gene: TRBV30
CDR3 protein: AWSEGSLSLNSPLH

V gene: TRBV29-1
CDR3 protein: SVQSGRDRGMDEQF

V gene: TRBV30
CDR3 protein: AWSRTDYSNQPQH

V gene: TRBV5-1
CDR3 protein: ASSLGDSLYGYT

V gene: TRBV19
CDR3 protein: ASSMGGTGAKQTQY

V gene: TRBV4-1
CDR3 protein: ASSRTEDYNSPLH

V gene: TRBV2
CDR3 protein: ASSPGGLATQY